This note documents a single T cell receptor beta chain sequence. This record belongs to a study of control samples from healthy donors and cancer patients. This CDR3 comprises 16 residues. V was cut by 8 bases and J by 0 bases, with 16 bases left in between. Germline V CDR1 and CDR2: LGHDT, YNNKEL (reference sequence). TCRdb's table, derived via immunoSEQ multiplex PCR, lists solely in-frame clones and lacks some. The table includes 100,000 or so clones, about 90% detected once. The sequence was obtained from a woman aged 50 to 60 in good health. The chain joins TRBV3-1 (or the pseudogene TRBV3-2) to TRBJ1-4, with a possible D match to TRBD1 (5 bases). Sequenced material: blood. CDR3 protein: CASSPGSISTNEKLFF. CDR3 nucleotide sequence: TGTGCCAGCTCGCCAGGGAGTATCTCAACTAATGAAAAACTGTTTTTT.